The rows below give T cell receptor beta chains drawn from one sample of a study of human T cells and chemical hapten exposure. MiXCR, applied by TCRdb to the RACE reads, yields one record per CDR3 protein. Among 95,000 or so distinct CDR3 sequences, 10% to 12% were seen once, and the ten largest hold 3% to 4%. The source material was whole blood, sampled in connection with sensitization to the hapten diphenylcyclopropenone (DPC). Receptor source: a middle-aged woman with alopecia areata. Some clones in this sample may be carry-over from other donors' samples. Each CDR3 is given without its conserved first and last residue. Fields, in order: V gene, clone size, CDR3 protein. Clone size is given for some rows only: seen once, a few or many times, or a class if the clone is expanded.

V: TRBV28
size: NA
CDR3: ASSDSGHRAYNEQF

V: TRBV7-8
size: NA
CDR3: ASQTVNEQF

V: TRBV6-2/TRBV6-3
size: NA
CDR3: ASSYQRDRPSYEQY

V: TRBV12-3/TRBV12-4
size: NA
CDR3: ASSRGLDYGYT

V: TRBV5-1
size: NA
CDR3: ASRNTNRDRGMETQY

V: TRBV7-2
size: few
CDR3: ASSSSGRAETQY

V: TRBV5-5
size: NA
CDR3: ASSLELDRGLPQY

V: TRBV12-3/TRBV12-4
size: few
CDR3: ASSWTGGTGANVLT

V: TRBV4-3
size: many
CDR3: ASSQDLDRGAGELF

V: TRBV7-2
size: few
CDR3: ASSLARMQSNVLT

V: TRBV4-2
size: many
CDR3: ASSQVDRDRGDEQF

V: TRBV19
size: few
CDR3: ASSLLGAGKTSTDTQY

V: TRBV6-5
size: NA
CDR3: ASSYSALNTEAF

V: TRBV20-1
size: few
CDR3: SANTGSRGYT

V: TRBV27
size: NA
CDR3: ASSPSRGPYGQY

V: TRBV3-2
size: few
CDR3: ASSQGRLKNRGNEQF

V: TRBV5-1
size: few
CDR3: ASRDGTSGRASSYNEQF

V: TRBV9
size: few
CDR3: ASSVPGTGSKYLSPTNQPQH

V: TRBV7-2
size: NA
CDR3: ASSLVQGAPYEQY

V: TRBV28
size: NA
CDR3: ASSSPGRGPGELF

V: TRBV7-9
size: few
CDR3: ASSTSDRAKNIQY

V: TRBV7-2
size: few
CDR3: ASSSGSQGPEAF

V: TRBV12-3/TRBV12-4
size: many
CDR3: ASSFHRGGGTEAF

V: TRBV27
size: NA
CDR3: ASSAHTAAGELF

V: TRBV27
size: NA
CDR3: ASSFGGVGYEQY

V: TRBV6-1
size: NA
CDR3: ASSEIGAARGTEAF

V: TRBV12-3/TRBV12-4
size: NA
CDR3: ASGGRVYGYT

V: TRBV7-9
size: few
CDR3: ASSVQVQETQY

V: TRBV7-2
size: many
CDR3: ASSPDRASPLH

V: TRBV11-2
size: few
CDR3: ASSLEGQILYGYT

V: TRBV7-8
size: medium-sized
CDR3: ASTVGWGTGINGYT

V: TRBV6-2/TRBV6-3
size: few
CDR3: ASSYWTGTGELF